This T cell receptor (beta chain) derives from a study of beta chain features in type 1 diabetes. Turning to the study itself: Cell yields, gender and age were similar in healthy donors and patients. Findings and limits, study-wide: Fewer junction insertions and more nucleotide deletions appeared in type 1 diabetes patients. Within each of all four CD4+ subsets, Type 1 diabetes patients had TCRB CDR3s that were moderately but significantly shorter.

Sorting produced populations that all topped 98% purity. As regards this clone: Its specificity is unknown.

Of the isolated RNA, all was reverse transcribed, and so the sequenced material was expressed TCRB transcripts. An average approximately 4 million reads came from naive, central memory and regulatory T cell samples. Some clones are missing from TCRdb's copy, which holds only in-frame ones; the method was immunoSEQ multiplex PCR. The table has a few hundred thousand clones, approximately 10% seen once. J was trimmed by 7 bases and V by 6 bases; bases with no gene match: 8. CDR1 and CDR2 from the germline V gene are MNHEY and SVGAGI. This CDR3 is 14 amino acids long. The chain combines TRBV6-5 with TRBJ2-1; the match to TRBD2 covers 8 bases. The sequence derives from a man aged 30-40 years with type 1 diabetes. Sequenced sample: naive CD4+ T cells from blood. The chain's CDR3 is CASRFKRGLNEQFF. The CDR3 DNA is TGTGCCAGCAGATTCAAGCGGGGGCTAAATGAGCAGTTCTTC.